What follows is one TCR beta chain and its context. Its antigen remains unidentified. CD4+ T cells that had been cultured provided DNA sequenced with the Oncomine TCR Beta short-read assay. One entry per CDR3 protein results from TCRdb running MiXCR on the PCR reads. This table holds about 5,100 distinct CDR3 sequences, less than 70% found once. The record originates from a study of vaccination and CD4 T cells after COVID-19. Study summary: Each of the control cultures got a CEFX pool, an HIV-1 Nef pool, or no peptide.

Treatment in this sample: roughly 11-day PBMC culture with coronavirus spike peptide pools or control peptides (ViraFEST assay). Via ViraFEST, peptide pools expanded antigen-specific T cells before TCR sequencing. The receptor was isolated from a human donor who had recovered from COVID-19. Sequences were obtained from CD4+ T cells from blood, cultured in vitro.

The CDR3 reads CASSLQGSPSYEQYF. Written as DNA, the CDR3 is TGTGCCAGCAGCTTACAGGGGAGTCCTTCCTACGAGCAGTACTTC. V usage is TRBV7-3 and J usage is TRBJ2-7; possibly TRBD1 for D (6 bases). The germline gives CDR1 SGHTA, CDR2 FQGTGA. Trimming left V 2 bases short and J 1 base short, with 12 bases between. This CDR3 comprises 15 residues.